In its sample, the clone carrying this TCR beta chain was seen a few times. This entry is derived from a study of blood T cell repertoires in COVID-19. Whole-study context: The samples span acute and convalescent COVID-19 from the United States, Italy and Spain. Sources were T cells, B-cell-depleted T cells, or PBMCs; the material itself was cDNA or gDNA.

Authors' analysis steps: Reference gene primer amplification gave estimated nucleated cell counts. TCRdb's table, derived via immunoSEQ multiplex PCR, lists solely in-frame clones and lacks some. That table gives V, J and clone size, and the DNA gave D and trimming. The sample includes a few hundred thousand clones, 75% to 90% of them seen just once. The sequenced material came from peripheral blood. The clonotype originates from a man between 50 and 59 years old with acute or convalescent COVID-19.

The CDR3 here is CASSVWTGVSGNTIYF. In DNA form, the CDR3 reads TGTGCCAGCAGCGTGTGGACGGGAGTCTCTGGAAACACCATATATTTT. The genes are TRBV7-9 and TRBJ1-3; no firm D call. CDR1 and CDR2 from the germline V gene are SEHNR and FQNEAQ (reference sequence). The length of the CDR3 is 16 residues. V was pared by 5 bases and J by 0 bases, with 14 bases between.